The 8 T cell receptor beta chains given below trace back to one sample, sequenced in a study of shared clonotypes between healthy human individuals. TCRdb keeps only in-frame clones here, not all; method: immunoSEQ multiplex PCR. The sample gives roughly 2,300,000 clones, 85% to 95% of which show up once; 0.37% is in the top ten. Sample: naive CD4+ T cells from PBMCs. The subset here: CD45RA+ positively selected. The receptors come from a man younger than 35 in good health. Some clones in this sample may be carry-over from other donors' samples.

V is TRBV27 and J is TRBJ2-1, with a weak D call TRBD2 (6 bases). Trimming left V 5 bases short and J 5 bases short, with 16 bases between. From germline, CDR1 is MNHEY and CDR2 SMNVEV (reference sequence). The CDR3 contains 15 residues. CDR3 residues: CASSPGRDWNNEQFF. Here the CDR3 DNA reads TGTGCCAGCAGTCCCGGCCGGGACTGGAACAATGAGCAGTTCTTC.

The CDR3 here is CASSAGGFYDEQYF. CDR3 nucleotides: TGTGCCAGCAGCGCCGGGGGGTTTTACGACGAGCAGTACTTC. The rearrangement links TRBV9 to TRBJ2-7; TRBD2 matches at 7 bases. CDR3 length equals 14 residues. The germline CDR1 and CDR2 sequences are SGDLS and YYNGEE. V dropped 3 bases and J dropped 5; count of bases not matched to a gene: 8.

The V call is TRBV9, the J call TRBJ2-7, with D possibly matching TRBD2 (6 bases). This CDR3 contains 16 residues. V lost 0 bases and J 3 bases, leaving 16 bases between the germline ends. Germline CDR1 is SGDLS and CDR2 is YYNGEE. CDR3 coding DNA: TGTGCCAGCAGCGTAGGGAGGGAGGTGGTAGACTACGAGCAGTACTTC. Its translation: CASSVGREVVDYEQYF.

The CDR3 region is CASSPGTSGSPYNEQFF. The CDR3 coding sequence is TGTGCCAGCTCACCAGGCACTAGCGGGAGTCCCTACAATGAGCAGTTCTTC. The V call is TRBV18, the J call TRBJ2-1; the match to TRBD2 covers 11 bases. CDR1 is KGHSH, CDR2 LQKENI, per germline. Trimming removed 2 bases from V and 2 bases from J; junction bases left unmatched: 5. CDR3 size: 17 residues.

The DNA of the CDR3 is TGTGCCAGCAACAAAGGAGCTTACAGCTCCTACAATGAGCAGTTCTTC. It is translated as CASNKGAYSSYNEQFF. J is TRBJ2-1 and V is TRBV28; D is unresolved. Germline CDR1 and CDR2: MDHEN and SYDVKM. The V and J ends lost 7 bases and 0 bases respectively, with 16 bases between them. The CDR3 has 16 amino acids.

This clone was counted once. V usage is TRBV11-2 and J usage is TRBJ2-7; 12 bases are a match to TRBD2. V was clipped by 8 bases and J by 3 bases; unmatched bases: 5. Germline-derived CDR1 and CDR2 are SGHAT and FQNNGV. CDR3 size: 14 residues. CDR3 nucleotides: TGTGCCAGCGGAGGGACTAGCGGGTTCTACGAGCAGTACTTC. Translation gives CASGGTSGFYEQYF.

This clone was observed once. The chain recombines TRBV29-1 with TRBJ1-4; D remains unclear. With 6 bases removed from V and 5 bases from J, the gap between germline ends came to 13 bases. CDR1 and CDR2 from the germline V gene are SQVTM and ANQGSEA. There are 13 residues in the CDR3. For the CDR3, the DNA is TGCAGCGTCGGGGTGGCGGCAAATGAAAAACTGTTTTTT. Its protein product is CSVGVAANEKLFF.

The chain carries TRBV18 and TRBJ2-5; no clear D. The CDR3 sequence is 13 residues long. Trimming removed 0 bases at V and 5 bases at J, with 7 bases between. Germline V gene lookup returns CDR1 KGHSH and CDR2 LQKENI. The CDR3 is CASSPPDLETQYF. The DNA for the CDR3 is TGTGCCAGCTCACCACCGGATTTGGAGACCCAGTACTTC.